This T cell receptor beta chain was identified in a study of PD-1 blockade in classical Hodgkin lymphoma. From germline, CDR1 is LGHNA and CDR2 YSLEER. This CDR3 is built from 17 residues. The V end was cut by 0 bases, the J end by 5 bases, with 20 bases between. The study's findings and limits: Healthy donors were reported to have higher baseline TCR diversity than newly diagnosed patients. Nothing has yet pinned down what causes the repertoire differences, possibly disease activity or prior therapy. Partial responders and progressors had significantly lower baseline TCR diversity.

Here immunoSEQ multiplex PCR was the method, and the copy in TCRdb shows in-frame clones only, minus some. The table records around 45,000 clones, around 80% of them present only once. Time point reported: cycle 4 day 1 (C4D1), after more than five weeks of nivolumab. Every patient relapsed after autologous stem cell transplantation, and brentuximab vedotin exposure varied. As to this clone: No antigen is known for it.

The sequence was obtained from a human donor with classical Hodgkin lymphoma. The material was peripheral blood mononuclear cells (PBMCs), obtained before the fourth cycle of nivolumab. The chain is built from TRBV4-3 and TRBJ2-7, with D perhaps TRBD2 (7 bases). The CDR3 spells CASSQDSGGRTLNEQYF. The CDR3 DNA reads TGCGCCAGCAGCCAAGATTCCGGGGGGCGGACATTGAACGAGCAGTACTTC.